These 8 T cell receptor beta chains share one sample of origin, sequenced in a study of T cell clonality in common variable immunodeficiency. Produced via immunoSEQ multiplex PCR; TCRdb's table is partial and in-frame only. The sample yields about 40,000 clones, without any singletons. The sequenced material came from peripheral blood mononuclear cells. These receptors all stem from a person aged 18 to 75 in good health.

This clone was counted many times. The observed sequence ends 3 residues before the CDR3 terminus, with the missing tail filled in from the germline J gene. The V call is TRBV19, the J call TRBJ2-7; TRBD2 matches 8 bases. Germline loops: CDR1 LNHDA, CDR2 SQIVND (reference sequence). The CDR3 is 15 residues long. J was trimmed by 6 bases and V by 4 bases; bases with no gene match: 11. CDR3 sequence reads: CASSTGLAHRGEQYF. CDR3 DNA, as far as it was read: TGTGCCAGTAGTACCGGACTAGCCCACCGTGGCGAG. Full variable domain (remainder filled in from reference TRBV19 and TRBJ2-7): DGGITQSPKYLFRKEGQNVTLSCEQNLNHDAMYWYRQDPGQGLRLIYYSQIVNDFQKGDIAEGYSVSREKKESFPLTVTSAQKNPTAFYLCASSTGLAHRGEQYFGPGTRLTVT.

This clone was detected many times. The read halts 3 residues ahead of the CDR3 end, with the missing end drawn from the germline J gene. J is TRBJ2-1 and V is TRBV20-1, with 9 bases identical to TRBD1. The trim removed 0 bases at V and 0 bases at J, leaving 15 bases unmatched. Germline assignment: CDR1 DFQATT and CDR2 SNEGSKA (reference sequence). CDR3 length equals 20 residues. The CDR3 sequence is CSARDPRDRVGASSYNEQFF. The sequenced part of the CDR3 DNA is TGCAGTGCTAGAGATCCTCGGGACAGGGTCGGCGCCAGCTCCTACAATGAG.

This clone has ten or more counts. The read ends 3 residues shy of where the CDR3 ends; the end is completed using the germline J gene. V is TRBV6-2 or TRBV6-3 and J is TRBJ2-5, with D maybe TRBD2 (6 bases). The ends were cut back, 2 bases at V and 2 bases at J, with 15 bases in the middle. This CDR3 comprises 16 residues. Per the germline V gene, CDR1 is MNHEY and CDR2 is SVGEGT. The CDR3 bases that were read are TGTGCCAGCAGTTACGGGGCGGGGAGGCTTCAAGAGACC. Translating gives CASSYGAGRLQET. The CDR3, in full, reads CASSYGAGRLQETQYF.

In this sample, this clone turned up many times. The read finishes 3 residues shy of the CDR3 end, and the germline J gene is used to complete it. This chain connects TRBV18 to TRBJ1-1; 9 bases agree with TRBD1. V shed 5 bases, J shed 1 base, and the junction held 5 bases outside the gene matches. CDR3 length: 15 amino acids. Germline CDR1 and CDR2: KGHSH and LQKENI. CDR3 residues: CASSARTGENTEAFF. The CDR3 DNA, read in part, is TGTGCCAGCTCAGCCCGGACAGGGGAGAACACTGAA.

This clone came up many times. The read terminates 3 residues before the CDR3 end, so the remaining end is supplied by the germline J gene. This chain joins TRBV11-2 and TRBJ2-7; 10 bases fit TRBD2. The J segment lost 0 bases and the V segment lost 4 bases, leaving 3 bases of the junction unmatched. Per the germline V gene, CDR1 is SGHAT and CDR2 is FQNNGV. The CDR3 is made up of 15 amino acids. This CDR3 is CASSSGLAFSYEQYF. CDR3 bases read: TGTGCCAGCAGCTCGGGACTAGCGTTCTCCTACGAG.

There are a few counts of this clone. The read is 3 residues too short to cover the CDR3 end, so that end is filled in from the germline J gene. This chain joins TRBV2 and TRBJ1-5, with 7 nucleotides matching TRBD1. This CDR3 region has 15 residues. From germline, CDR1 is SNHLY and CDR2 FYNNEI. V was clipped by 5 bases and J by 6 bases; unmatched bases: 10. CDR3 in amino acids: CASSLDRVGIQPQHF. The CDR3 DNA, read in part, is TGTGCCAGCAGTTTAGACAGGGTCGGAATTCAGCCC.

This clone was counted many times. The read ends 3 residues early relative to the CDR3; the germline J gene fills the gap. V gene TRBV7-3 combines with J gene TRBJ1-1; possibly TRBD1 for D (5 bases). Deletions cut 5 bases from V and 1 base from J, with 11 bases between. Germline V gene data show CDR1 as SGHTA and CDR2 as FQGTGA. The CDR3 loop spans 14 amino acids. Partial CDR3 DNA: TGTGCCAGCAGCCAAAGGGGAGGGAACACTGAA. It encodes CASSQRGGNTE. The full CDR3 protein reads CASSQRGGNTEAFF.

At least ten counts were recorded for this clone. Incomplete CDR3 DNA: TGTGCCAGCAGCTCTGACAGGGTGCAGCCC. Protein: CASSSDRVQP. The entire CDR3 protein is CASSSDRVQPQHF. The genes are TRBV6-2 or TRBV6-3 and TRBJ1-5; 7 bases map to TRBD1. The CDR3 end lies 3 residues beyond the end of the read and is filled in from the germline J gene. Germline CDR1 and CDR2: MNHEY and SVGEGT. Trimming took 6 bases from V and 7 from J; bases not matched to a gene: 6. This CDR3 spans 13 amino acids.